The clone carrying this T cell receptor beta chain was detected ten times or more. This CDR3 comprises 14 residues. Trimming took 5 bases from V and 3 from J, leaving 14 bases between them. This entry is derived from a study of early T cells in non-severe SARS-CoV-2 infection. Each CDR3 protein is one row after TCRdb ran MiXCR on the 5' RACE reads. The data hold approximately 70,000 distinct CDR3 sequences, with roughly an eighth observed a single time. Sequencing was performed on whole blood. The chain carries TRBV12-3 or TRBV12-4 and TRBJ2-7, with TRBD2 as a possible D gene (6 bases). This clonotype originated in an adult who was a healthcare worker with PCR-confirmed SARS-CoV-2 infection or an uninfected control (not recorded which). For the CDR3, the DNA is TGTGCCAGCAGTCTGGCGGGAACCTTCTACGAGCAGTACTTC. As protein: CASSLAGTFYEQYF.